This T cell receptor beta chain emerged from a study of radiation and T cells in renal cell carcinoma. Notes on the study in general: Only small tumor regions of around 1.1 g were sampled. Dominant CDR3 motifs were more common in irradiated tumors than controls.

Noted treatment: 15 Gy SBRT to primary tumor, nephrectomy 4 weeks later. The CDR3 loop spans 12 amino acids. Germline-derived CDR1 and CDR2 are SGHNT and YYREEE (reference sequence). The V gene lost 0 bases and the J gene lost 4 bases, with 5 bases spanning the gap. In its sample, this clone was seen once. The antigen is unknown. Sequencing was performed with immunoSEQ multiplex PCR; in TCRdb, only in-frame clones are kept and a portion is missing. Here the sample spans over 15,000 clones, 55% to 65% being singletons. The receptor was derived from a woman aged 70-85 years with renal cell carcinoma. Sequenced here: tumor tissue, sampled from a patient whose treatment included radiotherapy and nephrectomy. The rearrangement uses TRBV5-4 and TRBJ2-7; unclear D gene. The CDR3 sequence is CASSLEAYEQYF. The CDR3 coding sequence is TGTGCCAGCAGCTTGGAGGCTTACGAGCAGTACTTC.